This T cell receptor (beta chain) was obtained from a study of blood T cells in healthy people across ages. It was with a sample-barcoded 5' primer and a J-beta primer mix that a second PCR of roughly 7 to 12 cycles was run. Per-sample output comprised a minimum of 3 million paired-end reads containing CDR3. TCRdb processed the 5' RACE reads anew with MiXCR; each CDR3 protein has one entry. Found here are around 1,000,000 distinct CDR3 sequences, roughly 24% of them singletons; the top ten hold approximately 0.71%. Germline CDR1 is SQVTM and CDR2 is ANQGSEA. The CDR3 is 13 residues long. A note on this clonotype: One end of the junction varies from germline; a read error may be responsible.

The same data also went into a second study, on T cells of mothers and their children.

The sequenced material came from blood. The gene calls are TRBV29-1 and TRBJ2-7; D is perhaps TRBD2 (6 bases). This clonotype originated in a girl aged 2 to 9 in good health. Here the CDR3 DNA reads TGCAGCGCCCTGGAGGGGAGCCCCTACGAGCAGTGCTTC. Its translation: CSALEGSPYEQCF.